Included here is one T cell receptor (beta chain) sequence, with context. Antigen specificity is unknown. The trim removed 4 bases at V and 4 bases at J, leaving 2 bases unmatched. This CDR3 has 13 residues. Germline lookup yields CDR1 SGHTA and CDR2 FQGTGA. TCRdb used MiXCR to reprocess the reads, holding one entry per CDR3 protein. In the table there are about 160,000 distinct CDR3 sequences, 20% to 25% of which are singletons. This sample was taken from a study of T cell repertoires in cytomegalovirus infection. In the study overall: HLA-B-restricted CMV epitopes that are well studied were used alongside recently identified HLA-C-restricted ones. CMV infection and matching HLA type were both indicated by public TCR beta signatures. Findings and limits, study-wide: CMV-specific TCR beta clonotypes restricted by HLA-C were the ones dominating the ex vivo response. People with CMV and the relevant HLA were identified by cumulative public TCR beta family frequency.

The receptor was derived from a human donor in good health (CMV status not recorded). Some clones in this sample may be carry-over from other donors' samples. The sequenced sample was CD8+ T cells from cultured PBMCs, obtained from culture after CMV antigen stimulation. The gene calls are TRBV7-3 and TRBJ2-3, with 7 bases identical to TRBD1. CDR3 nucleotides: TGTGCCAGCAGCTCACAGGGGCCAGATACGCAGTATTTT. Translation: CASSSQGPDTQYF.